These 9 T cell receptor beta chains came from one sample sequenced in a study of cytomegalovirus exposure and HLA in healthy donors. It was with 60 Vbeta and 13 Jbeta primers that the PCR ran. Data came from immunoSEQ multiplex PCR; TCRdb stores just in-frame clones and leaves some out. The data contain some 170,000 clones, roughly 85% of them singletons. The sequenced sample was PBMCs. The receptors come from a woman aged 45 to 65 in good health and CMV-seronegative.

The CDR3 loop reads CASSPGARDEQYF. As DNA, the CDR3 is TGTGCCAGTAGCCCAGGGGCTCGGGACGAGCAGTACTTC. V is TRBV19 and J is TRBJ2-5, with D possibly matching TRBD1 (6 bases). Near its end, the DNA agrees better with TRBJ2-7, so the J call may be wrong. CDR1 is LNHDA, CDR2 SQIVND, per germline (reference sequence). CDR3 length equals 13 residues.

In its sample, this clone was seen a few times. CDR3 DNA: TGTGCCAGCAGCGACCGGACAGGGGGCACAGATACGCAGTATTTT. This translates into CASSDRTGGTDTQYF. The chain recombines TRBV13 with TRBJ2-3, with 9 bases aligning to TRBD1. The ends lost 5 bases at V and 1 base at J; junction bases unmatched: 4. The length of the CDR3 is 15 residues. Germline CDR1 PRHDT, CDR2 FYEKMQ (reference sequence).

The rearrangement joins TRBV29-1 to TRBJ1-2; D is unresolved. Looked up from germline, CDR1 is SQVTM and CDR2 is ANQGSEA. This CDR3 is built from 14 residues. V was clipped by 5 bases and J by 4 bases, with 17 bases between them. CDR3: CSVRLTGSTYGYTF. The CDR3, as DNA: TGCAGCGTTCGCCTCACGGGGAGCACCTATGGCTACACCTTC.

A single count supports this clone. V and J are TRBV10-1 and TRBJ2-5; TRBD2 is a possible D gene (6 bases). Trimming removed 3 bases from V and 3 bases from J, with 11 bases in between. Germline V CDR1 and CDR2: WNHNN, SYGVQD (reference sequence). The CDR3 has 14 amino acids. CDR3 sequence: CASSEHGGKETQYF. The CDR3 nucleotides read TGCGCCAGCAGTGAACATGGAGGGAAAGAGACCCAGTACTTC.

This rearrangement joins TRBV2 to TRBJ1-2; D might be TRBD1 (6 bases). V lost 10 bases to trimming and J lost 2 bases, with 14 bases between them. The CDR3 covers 13 residues. Germline CDR1 SNHLY, CDR2 FYNNEI. The CDR3 region is CATKTGLNYGYTF. For the CDR3, the DNA is TGTGCCACCAAAACAGGGCTAAACTATGGCTACACCTTC.

The sample holds one count of this clone. This chain connects TRBV5-6 to TRBJ1-2, with 9 bases aligning to TRBD1. V dropped 2 bases and J dropped 5; count of bases not matched to a gene: 7. Germline V CDR1 and CDR2: SGHDT, YYEEEE. This CDR3 is 15 amino acids long. The CDR3 DNA reads TGTGCCAGCAGCTTAGGGGACAGGGATACTTATGGCTACACCTTC. Translated, it gives CASSLGDRDTYGYTF.

The chain combines TRBV5-1 with TRBJ2-7; TRBD1 agrees at 7 bases. Germline V gives CDR1 SGHRS, CDR2 YFSETQ. The length of the CDR3 is 14 residues. J was trimmed by 0 bases and V by 3 bases; bases with no gene match: 3. The chain's CDR3 is CASSSGQTSYEQYF. As DNA, the CDR3 is TGCGCCAGCAGCTCGGGACAGACCTCCTACGAGCAGTACTTC.

This clone has just one count. V and J are TRBV5-4 and TRBJ2-5, with a weak D call TRBD2 (7 bases). Germline CDR1 and CDR2: SGHNT and YYREEE (reference sequence). V shed 7 bases and J shed 5 bases, with 18 bases lying between them. CDR3 length: 14 amino acids. DNA of the CDR3: TGTGCCAGCGGACTAAAGGGGGGGAAGGAGACCCAGTACTTC. This codes for CASGLKGGKETQYF.

The rearrangement links TRBV14 to TRBJ1-2; perhaps TRBD1 as D (6 bases). V lost 5 bases and J 5 bases, leaving 15 bases between the germline ends. The CDR3 spans 14 residues. In germline, CDR1 is SGHDN, CDR2 FVKESK. The CDR3 DNA reads TGTGCCAGCAGCTTAGACAGGCACCCATATGGCTACACCTTC. This encodes CASSLDRHPYGYTF.